Listed here are 19 T cell receptor beta chains from one sample, sequenced in a study of response to subunit inactivated influenza vaccine. From the RT-PCR reads, TCRdb called clonotypes with MiXCR, one entry per CDR3 protein. The data contain 600,000 to 700,000 distinct CDR3 sequences, around 15% of them seen just once; the ten biggest clones take up roughly 7.6%. This specimen consisted of PBMCs from blood, obtained less than 15 days before vaccination. The source is a man aged 50-60 years who received an inactivated influenza vaccine.

This clonotype was detected many times. The chain combines TRBV3-1 with TRBJ2-3; 8 positions agree with TRBD1. This CDR3 has 14 residues. Trimming cost V 1 base and J 6 bases; bases outside gene matches: 3. The V gene's germline CDR1 is LGHDT and CDR2 YNNKEL (reference sequence). Here the CDR3 DNA reads TGTGCCAGCAGCCAAGGAGGACAGGGCGATACGCAGTATTTT. Protein: CASSQGGQGDTQYF.

The genes are TRBV11-2 and TRBJ2-6; D remains ambiguous. V was shortened by 5 bases and J by 3 bases, with 11 bases between the two germline ends. Germline V CDR1 and CDR2: SGHAT, FQNNGV. This CDR3 comprises 15 residues. For the CDR3, the DNA is TGTGCCAGCAGCGTACGACATAATGGGGCCAACGTCCTGACTTTC. It translates to CASSVRHNGANVLTF.

The chain recombines TRBV6-6 with TRBJ2-3; TRBD2 agrees at 8 bases. The germline gives CDR1 MNHNY, CDR2 SVGAGI (reference sequence). There are 13 residues in the CDR3. The V and J ends lost 8 bases and 2 bases, in that order; junction bases with no gene match: 3. The CDR3 DNA is TGTGCCAGCCATAGCGGGAACACAGATACGCAGTATTTT. Its translation is CASHSGNTDTQYF.

A remark on this clonotype: A much larger clone differs by one base, so this may be a read error. Because it lacks the conserved phenylalanine or tryptophan at the end, this CDR3 is likely a read error. The chain has TRBV7-2 and TRBJ2-7; maybe TRBD2 (6 bases). CDR3 length equals 16 residues. Trimming stripped 0 bases from V and 0 bases from J, with 12 bases between. Germline CDR1 and CDR2: SGHTA and FQGNSA. The CDR3 DNA reads TGTGCCAGCAGCTTAGCGGAGGGAACCAGCTCCTACGAGCAGTACATC. Its translation is CASSLAEGTSSYEQYI.

This chain connects TRBV9 to TRBJ1-1; D uncertain. Per the germline V gene, CDR1 is SGDLS and CDR2 is YYNGEE. The CDR3 loop spans 15 amino acids. Trimming cost V 0 bases and J 5 bases, with 14 bases left between them. CDR3 bases: TGTGCCAGCAGCGTAGAAGGAAAGGGTCAGACTGAAGCTTTCTTT. Its protein product is CASSVEGKGQTEAFF.

This clonotype was seen more than once but under ten times. The chain is built from TRBV4-2 and TRBJ2-7, with 7 bases aligning to TRBD2. J gave up 1 base and V 0 bases, and 3 bases lay outside the gene matches. In germline, CDR1 is LGHNA, CDR2 YNFKEQ. This CDR3 has 15 residues. This CDR3 is CASSQDGEGSYEQYF. The CDR3 coding sequence is TGTGCCAGCAGCCAAGACGGGGAGGGATCCTACGAGCAGTACTTC.

This clonotype appeared a few times. The chain recombines TRBV20-1 with TRBJ2-3; the match to TRBD2 covers 14 bases. Germline V gene sequence: CDR1 DFQATT, CDR2 SNEGSKA (reference sequence). V lost 5 bases and J lost 3; bases outside the gene matches: 4. This CDR3 region has 15 residues. This chain's CDR3 is CSAHRTSGRTDTQYF. CDR3 bases: TGCAGTGCTCATCGGACTAGCGGGAGGACAGATACGCAGTATTTT.

In its sample, this clonotype was seen a few times. V is TRBV11-2 and J is TRBJ1-1, with D uncertain. Trimming took 5 bases from V and 0 from J, leaving 7 bases between them. Germline CDR1 and CDR2: SGHAT and FQNNGV. The CDR3 has 13 residues. The CDR3 loop reads CASSHKVNTEAFF. The CDR3 DNA is TGTGCCAGCAGCCATAAGGTGAACACTGAAGCTTTCTTT.

The chain uses TRBV9 and TRBJ2-3; the D is unclear. This CDR3 is built from 15 residues. Germline CDR1 reads SGDLS; CDR2 reads YYNGEE. Trimming took off 0 bases at V and 3 bases at J, with 11 bases between the two ends. The CDR3 DNA sequence: TGTGCCAGCAGCGTAGAGCATCGTGGTACAGATACGCAGTATTTT. Amino acids: CASSVEHRGTDTQYF.

Here the CDR3 reads CASSRRRFEQYF. The CDR3 DNA reads TGTGCCAGCAGCCGGAGGAGATTCGAGCAGTACTTC. The V gene is TRBV7-2, the J gene TRBJ2-7; tentative D call: TRBD2 (5 bases). Deletions cut 5 bases from V and 6 bases from J, with 11 bases between. The CDR3 totals 12 residues. Germline CDR1 SGHTA, CDR2 FQGNSA.

This chain joins TRBV7-8 and TRBJ2-1; no definite D call. V gave up 5 bases and J gave up 2 bases, with 7 bases separating them. From germline, CDR1 is SGHVS and CDR2 FQNEAQ. This CDR3 spans 13 amino acids. CDR3 amino acids: CASSHPTYNEQFF. CDR3 coding DNA: TGTGCCAGCAGCCACCCGACCTACAATGAGCAGTTCTTC.

This clonotype has more than one count but fewer than ten. The V gene is TRBV4-2, the J gene TRBJ2-5; D is tentatively TRBD1 or TRBD2 (5 bases each). The germline CDR1 and CDR2 sequences are LGHNA and YNFKEQ. This CDR3 contains 18 residues. V was trimmed by 4 bases and J by 4 bases, leaving 25 bases between them. The CDR3 bases are TGTGCCAGCAGCCCCAGAGGGACGAGGGGCAGGGCCGGAGAGACCCAGTACTTC. Protein sequence: CASSPRGTRGRAGETQYF.

J is TRBJ2-2 and V is TRBV6-5; either TRBD1 or TRBD2 may supply D (5 bases each). This CDR3 contains 14 residues. V was pared by 4 bases and J by 5 bases, with 11 bases between. Germline V gene data show CDR1 as MNHEY and CDR2 as SVGAGI. CDR3 amino acids: CASSWGSVTGELFF. Here the CDR3 DNA reads TGTGCCAGCAGTTGGGGGAGCGTGACCGGGGAGCTGTTTTTT.

CDR3 region: CASQAGNYNEQFF. Here the CDR3 DNA reads TGCGCCAGTCAAGCGGGGAACTACAATGAGCAGTTCTTC. This chain joins TRBV10-2 and TRBJ2-1, with TRBD2 matching 7 bases. Germline CDR1 and CDR2: WSHSY and SAAADI. The J segment lost 3 bases and the V segment lost 9 bases, leaving 5 bases of the junction unmatched. The CDR3 has 13 residues.

This clonotype was counted between two and nine times. This rearrangement joins TRBV9 to TRBJ2-1; 8 bases fit TRBD1. J was trimmed by 6 bases and V by 3 bases; bases with no gene match: 11. The germline gives CDR1 SGDLS, CDR2 YYNGEE. This CDR3 has 16 amino acids. CDR3 amino acids: CASSAGGRGLSNEQFF. The CDR3 bases are TGTGCCAGCAGCGCAGGGGGCAGGGGGCTTTCCAATGAGCAGTTCTTC.

Many counts were recorded for this clonotype. The chain couples TRBV6-2 or TRBV6-3 to TRBJ1-5, with a weak D call TRBD1 (5 bases). CDR1 MNHEY and CDR2 SVGEGT come from the germline V gene. CDR3 size: 13 residues. V was shortened by 6 bases and J by 4 bases, with 10 bases between the two germline ends. The CDR3 reads CASSFGTNQPQHF. The CDR3 DNA is TGTGCCAGCAGCTTTGGGACGAATCAGCCCCAGCATTTT.

The V call is TRBV11-2, the J call TRBJ2-1; D is uncertain. The CDR3 totals 10 residues. Germline CDR1 and CDR2: SGHAT and FQNNGV. Trimming took off 6 bases at V and 9 bases at J, with 6 bases between the two ends. The CDR3 region is CASRLREQFF. The CDR3 DNA sequence: TGTGCCAGCAGACTCCGTGAGCAGTTCTTC.

This clonotype was counted once. V usage is TRBV15 and J usage is TRBJ1-5; D not resolved. V shed 0 bases and J shed 4 bases, with 7 bases lying between them. The CDR3 is 14 residues long. Germline values: CDR1 LNHNV, CDR2 YYDKDF (reference sequence). The DNA for the CDR3 is TGTGCCACCAGCAGAGATCGTCTTAATCAGCCCCAGCATTTT. Translated, it gives CATSRDRLNQPQHF. Variable domain in full (rest from reference TRBV15 and TRBJ1-5): DAMVIQNPRYQVTQFGKPVTLSCSQTLNHNVMYWYQQKSSQAPKLLFHYYDKDFNNEADTPDNFQSRRPNTSFCFLDIRSPGLGDTAMYLCATSRDRLNQPQHFGDGTRLSIL.

This clonotype was observed a few times. CDR3 region: CASSYRPDSTGELFF. For the CDR3, the DNA is TGTGCCAGCAGTTATCGGCCGGACAGCACCGGGGAGCTGTTTTTT. The V and J genes are TRBV6-5 and TRBJ2-2; perhaps TRBD1 as D (6 bases). The CDR3 contains 15 residues. Germline-derived CDR1 and CDR2 are MNHEY and SVGAGI. The V and J ends lost 3 bases and 4 bases respectively, with 12 bases between them.